The rows below give T cell receptor beta chains drawn from one sample of a study of CD8+CD57+ T cells in acquired aplastic anemia. TCRdb reprocessed the reads with MiXCR, giving one entry per CDR3 protein. The table has more than 150,000 distinct CDR3 sequences, approximately 45% seen once. The specimen was sorted CD4+, CD8+, or CD8+CD57+ T cells (not recorded which) from PBMCs. These receptors came from a human donor in good health. Each CDR3 is given with its conserved first and last residue. A D gene is named only where the DNA matches it firmly. Rows may omit the clone size; those that give it use once, few, many or a size class.

v_call	j_call	d_call	clone_size	cdr3_aa	cdr3_nt
TRBV12-3/TRBV12-4	TRBJ2-5	TRBD2	many	CASTQGLAGETQYF	TGTGCCAGCACCCAGGGACTAGCGGGAGAGACCCAGTACTTC
TRBV2	TRBJ2-7	.	.	CASSLGRAEYEQYF	TGTGCCAGCAGTTTAGGTAGGGCCGAGTACGAGCAGTACTTC
TRBV4-2	TRBJ2-5	.	many	CASSPPVGAQYF	TGTGCCAGCAGCCCCCCCGTGGGGGCCCAGTACTTC
TRBV6-1	TRBJ1-6	TRBD1	many	CASSRDRARSPLHF	TGTGCCAGCAGCCGGGACAGGGCGCGTTCACCCCTCCACTTT
TRBV12-3/TRBV12-4	TRBJ1-5	.	many	CASSRREGSYQPQHF	TGTGCCAGCAGTAGGCGGGAGGGTTCTTATCAGCCCCAGCATTTT
TRBV11-1	TRBJ2-7	TRBD1	.	CASSMFGTGSSYEQYF	TGTGCCAGCAGCATGTTTGGGACAGGAAGCTCCTACGAGCAGTACTTC
TRBV2	TRBJ1-1	TRBD1	.	CASNLRRTGGTEAFF	TGTGCCAGCAATCTCCGTAGGACAGGGGGTACTGAAGCTTTCTTT
TRBV5-5	TRBJ1-2	TRBD1	many	CASRLGRTTGNYGYTF	TGTGCCAGCAGATTAGGACGTACGACAGGGAACTATGGCTACACCTTC
TRBV2	TRBJ2-7	.	.	CASSQGTQRNEQHF	TGTGCCAGCAGTCAAGGGACTCAGAGGAACGAGCAGCACTTC
TRBV10-2	TRBJ2-7	.	many	CASRLGTTPYEQYF	TGCGCCAGCCGACTGGGGACAACTCCCTACGAGCAGTACTTC
TRBV10-3	TRBJ1-4	.	.	CAISRDPGGELFF	TGTGCCATCAGTAGGGACCCAGGAGGGGAACTGTTTTTT
TRBV11-2	TRBJ2-5	.	once	CASSSWGQETQYF	TGTGCCAGCAGCAGTTGGGGGCAAGAGACCCAGTACTTC
TRBV6-5	TRBJ2-6	TRBD2	many	CASSLGLAGAGANVLTF	TGTGCCAGCAGTCTGGGACTAGCGGGAGCTGGGGCCAACGTCCTGACTTTC
TRBV10-3	TRBJ2-1	TRBD1	.	CASSPKPGTGLNEQFF	TGTGCCAGCAGTCCCAAACCCGGGACAGGGTTGAATGAGCAGTTCTTC
TRBV5-1	TRBJ1-3	.	.	CASSLAGHSGNTIYF	TGCGCCAGCAGCTTGGCAGGACACTCTGGAAACACCATATATTTT
TRBV5-4	TRBJ1-1	TRBD1	.	CASSLPRQGGTEAFF	TGTGCCAGCAGCTTGCCCCGACAGGGAGGCACTGAAGCTTTCTTT
TRBV6-1	TRBJ2-1	.	few	CASRRGSSYNEQFF	TGTGCCAGCAGACGGGGCAGCTCCTACAATGAGCAGTTCTTC
TRBV11-2	TRBJ2-3	TRBD1	many	CASSSQNLQGAGTQYF	TGTGCCAGCAGCTCTCAGAACCTACAGGGGGCGGGAACGCAGTATTTT
TRBV5-1	TRBJ2-3	TRBD2	many	CASVSGSGTDTQYF	TGCGCCAGTGTTAGCGGGAGCGGCACAGATACGCAGTATTTT
TRBV6-2/TRBV6-3	TRBJ2-1	TRBD2	many	CASSYSRTSGRAVEFF	TGTGCCAGCAGTTACTCGAGGACTAGCGGGAGGGCCGTCGAGTTCTTC
TRBV2	TRBJ1-2	TRBD1	.	CASSIETGAGYTF	TGTGCCAGCAGTATCGAGACAGGGGCTGGCTACACCTTC
TRBV7-8	TRBJ2-7	.	many	CASSVQGSSYEQYF	TGTGCCAGCAGCGTACAGGGCAGCTCCTACGAGCAGTACTTC
TRBV5-5	TRBJ2-7	TRBD2	many	CASSLGAGSSSYEQYF	TGTGCCAGCAGCTTGGGAGCGGGGTCCAGCTCCTACGAGCAGTACTTC
TRBV7-9	TRBJ2-1	.	.	CASSQDEEQFF	TGTGCCAGCAGCCAAGATGAGGAGCAGTTCTTC
TRBV5-1	TRBJ2-7	TRBD2	many	CASSLDGRYEQYF	TGCGCCAGCAGCTTGGACGGGAGGTACGAGCAGTACTTC
TRBV28	TRBJ1-1	.	.	CASIARYALMNTEAFF	TGTGCCAGCATCGCACGATATGCCCTGATGAACACTGAAGCTTTCTTT
TRBV7-9	TRBJ1-1	.	.	CASSSRTDEAFF	TGTGCCAGCAGCTCGAGGACAGATGAAGCTTTCTTT
TRBV19	TRBJ1-2	TRBD1	.	CASSDGTGAFYGYTF	TGTGCCAGTAGTGACGGGACAGGGGCCTTCTATGGCTACACCTTC
TRBV7-3	TRBJ1-1	.	many	CASSLHMNTEAFF	TGTGCCAGCAGCCTCCATATGAACACTGAAGCTTTCTTT
TRBV6-1	TRBJ2-2	.	many	CASGYGGGNTGELFF	TGTGCCAGCGGATACGGGGGCGGGAACACCGGGGAGCTGTTTTTT
TRBV19	TRBJ2-5	.	many	CASSPTGQVTQYF	TGTGCCAGTAGTCCTACGGGTCAAGTGACCCAGTACTTC
TRBV10-3	TRBJ2-3	.	.	CAIKEAGDTQYF	TGTGCCATCAAAGAGGCGGGAGATACGCAGTATTTT
TRBV19	TRBJ2-1	TRBD2	.	CASSFLRTSGTSSYNEQFF	TGTGCCAGTAGTTTTTTAAGGACTAGCGGGACCAGCTCCTACAATGAGCAGTTCTTC
TRBV29-1	TRBJ2-3	TRBD2	many	CSAATSGSTDTQYF	TGCAGCGCTGCGACTAGCGGCAGCACAGATACGCAGTATTTT
TRBV19	TRBJ2-7	TRBD2	.	CASSVGLASYEQYF	TGTGCCAGTAGTGTGGGACTAGCGTCCTACGAGCAGTACTTC
TRBV2	TRBJ2-2	.	many	CASRGWGERTGELFF	TGTGCCAGCAGGGGGTGGGGGGAGCGTACCGGGGAGCTGTTTTTT
TRBV20-1	TRBJ2-3	TRBD1	.	CSANRQGQTDTQYF	TGCAGTGCTAATCGACAGGGACAGACAGATACGCAGTATTTT
TRBV6-2/TRBV6-3	TRBJ1-4	.	few	CASSRETETTNEKLFF	TGTGCCAGCAGTAGAGAGACGGAAACAACTAATGAAAAACTGTTTTTT